These 20 T cell receptor beta chains originate from one sample sequenced in a study of T cell changes during pregnancy in multiple sclerosis. Sequencing was performed with immunoSEQ multiplex PCR; in TCRdb, only in-frame clones are kept and a portion is missing. The table has 43,000 or so clones, approximately 91% seen once. Material for sequencing was PBMCs (not recorded whether the cells were cultured). The receptors originated from a female donor with multiple sclerosis, enrolled in a pregnancy study.

The chain employs TRBV9 and TRBJ2-1; 11 bases fit TRBD2. CDR3 length: 16 amino acids. Germline V gene sequence: CDR1 SGDLS, CDR2 YYNGEE. J gave up 7 bases and V 1 base, and 7 bases lay outside the gene matches. CDR3 protein: CASSVSSGRTRNEQFF. The DNA of the CDR3 is TGTGCCAGCAGCGTATCTAGCGGGAGGACTAGGAATGAGCAGTTCTTC. Looking up the rest from reference TRBV9 and TRBJ2-1 gives the full variable domain: DSGVTQTPKHLITATGQRVTLRCSPRSGDLSVYWYQQSLDQGLQFLIQYYNGEERAKGNILERFSAQQFPDLHSELNLSSLELGDSALYFCASSVSSGRTRNEQFFGPGTRLTVL.

The CDR3 DNA follows: TGTGCTAGTGAGCGGAGGGAAGGAGATACGCAGTATTTT. This sequence encodes CASERREGDTQYF. The chain links TRBV12-5 to TRBJ2-3; tentative D call: TRBD2 (6 bases). V was shortened by 7 bases and J by 5 bases, with 13 bases between the two germline ends. The germline V gene encodes CDR1 LGHNT and CDR2 FRNRAP. This CDR3 comprises 13 residues. Combining the CDR3 with reference TRBV12-5 and TRBJ2-3 gives the whole variable domain DARVTQTPRHKVTEMGQEVTMRCQPILGHNTVFWYRQTMMQGLELLAYFRNRAPLDDSGMPKDRFSAEMPDATLATLKIQPSEPRDSAVYFCASERREGDTQYFGPGTRLTVL.

The V gene is TRBV5-6, the J gene TRBJ2-7; D unresolved. Trimming took off 2 bases at V and 3 bases at J, with 9 bases between the two ends. This CDR3 has 13 residues. Germline lookup yields CDR1 SGHDT and CDR2 YYEEEE. CDR3 amino acids: CASSFFVGYEQYF. The CDR3 DNA follows: TGTGCCAGCAGCTTTTTTGTCGGCTACGAGCAGTACTTC.

V usage is TRBV2 and J usage is TRBJ2-7; 12 positions match TRBD2. The CDR3 runs 14 residues. Germline CDR1 reads SNHLY; CDR2 reads FYNNEI. Unmatched junction bases numbered 7, after V lost 6 bases and J lost 7 bases. The CDR3: CASRKLAGGSEQYF. The CDR3 DNA reads as TGTGCCAGCAGAAAACTAGCGGGAGGTTCGGAGCAGTACTTC.

This clone was seen just once. CDR3 bases: TGTGCCAGTAGTCCCGTCGGTGGGTACGAGCAGTACTTC. Amino acid sequence: CASSPVGGYEQYF. V is TRBV19 and J is TRBJ2-7; D gene unclear. The CDR3 loop spans 13 amino acids. V was pared by 5 bases and J by 4 bases, with 12 bases between. Per germline, CDR1 LNHDA and CDR2 SQIVND (reference sequence).

The genes are TRBV2 and TRBJ2-7; 9 bases match TRBD2. V was pared by 6 bases and J by 7 bases, with 7 bases of the junction left unmatched. Germline V CDR1 and CDR2: SNHLY, FYNNEI. The CDR3 runs 13 residues. The CDR3 sequence: CASSASGINEQYF. In DNA, the CDR3 is TGTGCCAGCAGCGCTAGCGGGATTAATGAGCAGTACTTC.

The chain links TRBV7-6 to TRBJ2-5, with unresolved D. There are 15 residues in the CDR3. Trimming removed 5 bases at V and 1 base at J, with 14 bases between. In germline, CDR1 is SGHVS, CDR2 FNYEAQ. The CDR3 bases are TGTGCCAGCAGCCCCATAGACTCGTTCCAAGAGACCCAGTACTTC. It codes for CASSPIDSFQETQYF. Complete variable domain (other parts from reference TRBV7-6 and TRBJ2-5): GAGVSQSPRYKVTKRGQDVALRCDPISGHVSLYWYRQALGQGPEFLTYFNYEAQQDKSGLPNDRFSAERPEGSISTLTIQRTEQRDSAMYRCASSPIDSFQETQYFGPGTRLLVL.

V and J are TRBV19 and TRBJ1-3; D gene ambiguous. The CDR3 totals 15 residues. Germline lookup yields CDR1 LNHDA and CDR2 SQIVND (reference sequence). Trimming removed 8 bases at V and 2 bases at J, with 16 bases between. In DNA form, the CDR3 reads TGTGCCAGTGGACGGAGTGGGATCGCTGGAAACACCATATATTTT. It translates to CASGRSGIAGNTIYF.

The V gene is TRBV10-1, the J gene TRBJ1-1; D unclear. The germline V gene encodes CDR1 WNHNN and CDR2 SYGVQD (reference sequence). The V end lost 6 bases, the J end lost 4 bases, and 9 bases lay between the germline ends. This CDR3 has 12 residues. CDR3 DNA sequence: TGCGCCAGCAGCCAGGACGGCACTGAAGCTTTCTTT. It encodes CASSQDGTEAFF.

The chain carries TRBV27 and TRBJ2-7, with 9 bases aligning to TRBD1. V lost 4 bases, J lost 3 bases, and 4 bases stayed unmatched. The CDR3 runs 14 residues. Germline V gives CDR1 MNHEY, CDR2 SMNVEV (reference sequence). In DNA form, the CDR3 reads TGTGCCAGCAGTTCCCCGGGACAGGGCTACGAGCAGTACTTC. It is translated as CASSSPGQGYEQYF.

V gene TRBV5-8 combines with J gene TRBJ2-7, with D possibly matching TRBD2 (5 bases). V shed 0 bases and J shed 2 bases, with 9 bases lying between them. CDR1 and CDR2 (germline): SGHTS, YDEGEE. This CDR3 has 14 amino acids. The CDR3: CASSLGPGTYEQYF. Here the CDR3 DNA reads TGTGCCAGCAGCTTGGGTCCGGGAACCTACGAGCAGTACTTC.

The CDR3 DNA follows: TGCGCCAGCAGCTTTCAGGGGGCCTCTGATAATGAAAAACTGTTTTTT. Translation gives CASSFQGASDNEKLFF. The J gene is TRBJ1-4, the V gene TRBV5-1; 8 bases align to TRBD1. Germline V gene sequence: CDR1 SGHRS, CDR2 YFSETQ. The CDR3 sequence is 16 residues long. Trimming removed 2 bases from V and 4 bases from J; junction bases left unmatched: 7.

The CDR3 coding sequence is TGTGCCAGCTTGGAGCGAGTGTTATACAATGAGCAGTTCTTC. Protein sequence: CASLERVLYNEQFF. The chain carries TRBV6-1 and TRBJ2-1, with D hard to call. V gave up 8 bases and J gave up 4 bases, with 15 bases separating them. The CDR3 sequence is 14 residues long. Looked up from germline, CDR1 is MNHNS and CDR2 is SASEGT.

This chain connects TRBV30 to TRBJ1-5; tentative D call: TRBD1 (5 bases). Germline values: CDR1 GTSNPN, CDR2 SVGIG (reference sequence). CDR3 length: 13 residues. Trimming took 4 bases from V and 5 from J, leaving 12 bases between them. The CDR3 nucleotides read TGTGCCTGGACTTGGGGGGTTGATCAGCCCCAGCATTTT. This translates into CAWTWGVDQPQHF.

The chain carries TRBV29-1 and TRBJ1-1; D unclear. There are 11 residues in the CDR3. V lost 8 bases and J lost 2, with 9 bases in between. The germline gives CDR1 SQVTM, CDR2 ANQGSEA. The CDR3 region is CSFAVNTEAFF. The CDR3 DNA reads as TGCAGCTTCGCGGTAAACACTGAAGCTTTCTTT.

The chain is built from TRBV6-1 and TRBJ1-5; the D is unclear. This CDR3 spans 15 amino acids. Germline V CDR1 and CDR2: MNHNS, SASEGT. Trimming stripped 5 bases from V and 4 bases from J, with 15 bases between. CDR3 in amino acids: CASSHEGALNQPQHF. DNA of the CDR3: TGTGCCAGCAGTCACGAGGGTGCCTTAAATCAGCCCCAGCATTTT.

This rearrangement joins TRBV6-1 to TRBJ2-1; TRBD2 aligns across 10 bases. The CDR3 contains 15 residues. The junction had 15 bases not matched to a gene; V was cut back by 4 bases and J by 15 bases. Germline V lookup: CDR1 MNHNS, CDR2 SASEGT. The CDR3 bases are TGTGCCAGCAGTGGGCTAGCGGGAGTTCCGGAAAAATGGTTCTTC. Its translation: CASSGLAGVPEKWFF.

This clone has a single count. The rearrangement joins TRBV4-1 to TRBJ2-1, with D maybe TRBD2 (5 bases). From germline, CDR1 is MGHRA and CDR2 YSYEKL. The CDR3 contains 15 residues. The V end was cut by 0 bases, the J end by 15 bases, with 21 bases between. CDR3 protein: CASSQDSGVGRRRFF. In DNA form, the CDR3 reads TGCGCCAGCAGCCAAGATTCCGGGGTCGGACGCCGCCGGTTCTTC.

The chain couples TRBV4-1 to TRBJ1-1; 10 positions match TRBD1. The J segment lost 4 bases and the V segment lost 1 base, leaving 3 bases of the junction unmatched. Germline CDR1 and CDR2: MGHRA and YSYEKL. This CDR3 comprises 15 residues. The CDR3 reads CASSQGQGATTEAFF. CDR3 coding DNA: TGCGCCAGCAGCCAAGGACAGGGGGCGACCACTGAAGCTTTCTTT.

The V call is TRBV7-3, the J call TRBJ2-3, with TRBD2 matching 8 bases. This CDR3 has 16 residues. V dropped 5 bases and J dropped 3; count of bases not matched to a gene: 10. Germline V gene data show CDR1 as SGHTA and CDR2 as FQGTGA. CDR3 in DNA: TGTGCCAGCAGCCTCCCCAGCGGGAGAGGGACAGATACGCAGTATTTT. Translation: CASSLPSGRGTDTQYF.